These 7 T cell receptor beta chains were sequenced from one sample in a study of Ad26.COV2.S vaccination and SARS-CoV-2 variants. Profiled with immunoSEQ multiplex PCR; TCRdb holds only in-frame clones, not every one. Of about 280,000 clones in the sample, about 89% are singletons; the top ten hold over 2.5%. The sample's treatment: about 20 received Ad26.COV2.S at low or high dose, single or two shots; 5 received placebo; per-sample allocation not given. Samples came from day 63 after the first vaccine or placebo injection. Sequenced here: peripheral blood, sampled in a trial of Ad26.COV2.S vaccine versus placebo. The source of these receptors is a person between 18 and 65 years old who received the Ad26.COV2.S COVID-19 vaccine or a placebo.

This clone occurred a few times. The rearrangement links TRBV10-3 to TRBJ1-5; 7 nucleotides match TRBD1. The CDR3 has 13 residues. The V and J ends lost 10 bases and 6 bases, in that order; junction bases with no gene match: 9. Germline V gives CDR1 ENHRY, CDR2 SYGVKD. In DNA form, the CDR3 reads TGTGCCACCGGGGACAGTTTAGGTCAGCCCCAGCATTTT. This sequence encodes CATGDSLGQPQHF.

The rearrangement links TRBV7-9 to TRBJ2-5; a possible D gene is TRBD1 (5 bases). Germline CDR1 and CDR2: SEHNR and FQNEAQ (reference sequence). The CDR3 has 14 amino acids. V was trimmed by 1 base and J by 9 bases, leaving 15 bases between them. CDR3 bases: TGTGCCAGCAGCTTAGGACAGCACCAAGGGGCCCAGTACTTC. Translated, it gives CASSLGQHQGAQYF.

The chain recombines TRBV19 with TRBJ2-1; TRBD2 matches at 7 bases. Germline CDR1 reads LNHDA; CDR2 reads SQIVND (reference sequence). Trimming at V came to 3 bases and at J to 6 bases, leaving 5 bases not matched to a gene. The CDR3 covers 14 residues. The CDR3: CASSIREGGNEQFF. CDR3 nucleotide sequence: TGTGCCAGTAGTATCAGGGAGGGTGGCAATGAGCAGTTCTTC.

This chain uses TRBV6-6 with TRBJ1-1; D is uncertain. The CDR3 spans 13 residues. V was pared by 6 bases and J by 1 base, with 9 bases between. CDR1 and CDR2 (germline): MNHNY, SVGAGI (reference sequence). This chain's CDR3 is CASSKDANTEAFF. The CDR3, as DNA: TGTGCCAGCAGCAAGGATGCGAACACTGAAGCTTTCTTT.

This clone was seen only a few times. The rearrangement uses TRBV29-1 and TRBJ2-7, with D tentatively TRBD2 (6 bases). Germline V gene lookup returns CDR1 SQVTM and CDR2 ANQGSEA. The CDR3 consists of 13 residues. V lost 6 bases, J lost 6 bases, and 18 bases lay in between. CDR3 coding DNA: TGCAGCGTCCGAGGGGACGGGGGACGCGAGCAGTACTTC. Translation gives CSVRGDGGREQYF.

This clone was seen a handful of times. The chain has TRBV2 and TRBJ1-3; no definite D call. V lost 3 bases, J lost 4 bases, and 16 bases lay in between. Germline CDR1 and CDR2: SNHLY and FYNNEI. CDR3 size: 16 residues. Here the CDR3 DNA reads TGTGCCAGCAGTGATAAGGGCGCCTGGTCAGGAAACACCATATATTTT. It encodes CASSDKGAWSGNTIYF.

The J gene is TRBJ2-3, the V gene TRBV5-1; weak D call: TRBD1 (6 bases). Trimming cost V 3 bases and J 4 bases, with 12 bases left between them. The CDR3 length is 14 residues. CDR1 and CDR2 (germline): SGHRS, YFSETQ. CDR3 in DNA: TGCGCCAGCAGCTGGGCCGAGGGGGCAGATACGCAGTATTTT. Amino acids: CASSWAEGADTQYF. Complete variable domain (other parts from reference TRBV5-1 and TRBJ2-3): KAGVTQTPRYLIKTRGQQVTLSCSPISGHRSVSWYQQTPGQGLQFLFEYFSETQRNKGNFPGRFSGRQFSNSRSEMNVSTLELGDSALYLCASSWAEGADTQYFGPGTRLTVL.